The clone carrying this T cell receptor beta chain has only one observation. Libraries were prepared by immunoSEQ multiplex PCR; TCRdb keeps only in-frame clonotypes and omits some of them. The sample yields 1.4 million or so clones, approximately 98.5% seen once. Losses at the gene ends were 5 bases for V and 7 bases for J; bases not matched to a gene: 12. CDR1 and CDR2 from the germline V gene are KGHSH and LQKENI. The CDR3 has 16 residues. The entry originates in a study of shared clonotypes between healthy human individuals. Study overall: Used for every donor were three CD4 naive, three CD4 memory, two CD8 naive and one CD8 memory plate.

Sequenced: naive CD4+ T cells sorted from blood. Regarding subset: CD45RA+ positively selected. The V and J genes are TRBV18 and TRBJ2-2; 8 bases line up with TRBD2. The TCR sequence derives from a man aged 30 to 39 in good health. In DNA form, the CDR3 reads TGTGCCAGCTCAACTTGGACTAGCAATCAAGACGGGGAGCTGTTTTTT. It codes for CASSTWTSNQDGELFF.